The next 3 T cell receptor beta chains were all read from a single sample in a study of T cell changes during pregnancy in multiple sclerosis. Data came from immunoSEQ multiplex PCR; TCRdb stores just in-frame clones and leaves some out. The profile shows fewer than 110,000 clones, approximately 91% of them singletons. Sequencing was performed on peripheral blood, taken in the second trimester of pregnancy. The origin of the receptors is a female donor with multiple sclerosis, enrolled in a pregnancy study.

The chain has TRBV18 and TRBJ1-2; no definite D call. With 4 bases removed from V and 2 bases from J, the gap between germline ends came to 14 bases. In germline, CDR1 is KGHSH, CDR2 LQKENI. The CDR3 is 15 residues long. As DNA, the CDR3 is TGTGCCAGCTCACGTTCTCTTAATCCCAACTATGGCTACACCTTC. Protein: CASSRSLNPNYGYTF. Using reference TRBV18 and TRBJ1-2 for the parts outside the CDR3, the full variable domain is NAGVMQNPRHLVRRRGQEARLRCSPMKGHSHVYWYRQLPEEGLKFMVYLQKENIIDESGMPKERFSAEFPKEGPSILRIQQVVRGDSAAYFCASSRSLNPNYGYTFGSGTRLTVV.

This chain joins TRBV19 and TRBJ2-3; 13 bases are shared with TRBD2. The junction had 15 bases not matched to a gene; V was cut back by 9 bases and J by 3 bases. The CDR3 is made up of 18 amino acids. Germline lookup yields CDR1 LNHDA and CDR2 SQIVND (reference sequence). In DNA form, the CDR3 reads TGTGCCAGCTCAGGGACTAGCGGGACCAGGGGGAGAACAGATACGCAGTATTTT. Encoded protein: CASSGTSGTRGRTDTQYF.

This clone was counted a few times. The CDR3 loop is CASSLPRTEAFF. Written as DNA, the CDR3 is TGTGCCAGCAGCCTCCCTCGCACTGAAGCTTTCTTT. The rearrangement joins TRBV7-9 to TRBJ1-1; D gene uncertain. Germline V gene lookup returns CDR1 SEHNR and CDR2 FQNEAQ (reference sequence). V lost 5 bases to trimming and J lost 4 bases, with 8 bases between them. The CDR3 runs 12 residues.